The 7 T cell receptor beta chains below all came from one sample that was sequenced in a study of T cell responses to AZD1222 COVID-19 vaccine. The data were produced by immunoSEQ multiplex PCR, yet TCRdb's version contains in-frame clones alone and is incomplete. The sample has some 120,000 clones, roughly 91% seen once. Here the sequenced sample was peripheral blood, taken on day 0 of AZD1222 vaccination. The receptors originated from an adult in good health.

This clone was seen a few times. This chain links TRBV4-2 with TRBJ1-6; the D is unclear. V was clipped by 0 bases and J by 0 bases, with 6 bases between them. The CDR3 loop spans 16 amino acids. CDR1 and CDR2 from the germline V gene are LGHNA and YNFKEQ. CDR3 coding DNA: TGTGCCAGCAGCCAAGATGAGAGCTCCTATAATTCACCCCTCCACTTT. Its translation is CASSQDESSYNSPLHF.

This clone was seen a few times. Distinct nucleotide sequences in the sample also encode this CDR3. This sequence joins TRBV18 and TRBJ2-7, with a possible D match to TRBD1 (5 bases). Germline CDR1 KGHSH, CDR2 LQKENI. The CDR3 length is 12 residues. Deletions cut 3 bases from V and 4 bases from J, with 7 bases between. The CDR3 bases are TGTGCCAGCTCACCGACAGAATACGAGCAGTACTTC. Translating gives CASSPTEYEQYF.

The V gene is TRBV11-2, the J gene TRBJ2-2; 8 bases line up with TRBD2. The CDR3 spans 17 residues. The V and J ends lost 4 bases and 8 bases, in that order; junction bases with no gene match: 15. Germline V gene lookup returns CDR1 SGHAT and CDR2 FQNNGV. The DNA for the CDR3 is TGTGCCAGCAGCTCCCTATTGTTGGCGGGAGGTGCTGGGGAGCTGTTTTTT. Its translation is CASSSLLLAGGAGELFF.

This chain connects TRBV1 to TRBJ2-7. TRBV1 is given as a pseudogene. This CDR3 has 12 residues. CDR3 sequence reads: CTSSQVPYEQYF. As DNA, the CDR3 is TGCACCAGCAGCCAAGTCCCCTACGAGCAGTACTTC.

The chain recombines TRBV3-1 (or the pseudogene TRBV3-2) with TRBJ1-5, with 9 bases that match TRBD1. The CDR3 is 17 residues long. V shed 4 bases and J 3 bases; nucleotides not matched to a gene: 10. The germline V gene encodes CDR1 LGHDT and CDR2 YNNKEL (reference sequence). Here the CDR3 reads CASSRRSGQGINQPQHF. The DNA of the CDR3 is TGTGCCAGCAGCCGCCGGTCCGGACAGGGGATCAATCAGCCCCAGCATTTT.

This chain joins TRBV7-2 and TRBJ1-5, with TRBD1 matching 11 bases. This CDR3 region has 16 residues. Per the germline V gene, CDR1 is SGHTA and CDR2 is FQGNSA. V lost 2 bases and J lost 7; bases outside the gene matches: 7. CDR3 sequence (DNA): TGTGCCAGCAGCTTAAGCCCCGGGACAGGGGGACAGCCCCAGCATTTT. This sequence encodes CASSLSPGTGGQPQHF.

This clone has more than one count but fewer than ten. This chain connects TRBV2 to TRBJ2-7, with a tentative D call TRBD2 (6 bases). Germline V CDR1 and CDR2: SNHLY, FYNNEI. This CDR3 has 14 residues. V lost 3 bases and J 6 bases, leaving 15 bases between the germline ends. CDR3 sequence reads: CASSDGGKVSEQYF. The CDR3 DNA reads TGTGCCAGCAGTGATGGCGGGAAAGTAAGCGAGCAGTACTTC.